This entry lists 27 T cell receptor beta chains sequenced from one sample in a study of blood T cell repertoires in COVID-19. Produced via immunoSEQ multiplex PCR; TCRdb's table is partial and in-frame only. The sample lists approximately 97,000 clones, 80% to 95% seen once, with roughly 2.1% in the top ten. Sequencing input: peripheral blood. These receptors came from a woman between 45 and 60 years old with COVID-19, enrolled during active disease.

V is TRBV11-3 and J is TRBJ2-7; TRBD1 might be the D (6 bases). V was trimmed by 2 bases and J by 4 bases, leaving 6 bases between them. This CDR3 comprises 12 residues. Germline V lookup: CDR1 SGHNT, CDR2 YENEEA. The CDR3 region is CASSLQGYEQYF. For the CDR3, the DNA is TGTGCCAGCAGCTTACAGGGGTACGAGCAGTACTTC.

The chain links TRBV29-1 to TRBJ1-2; perhaps TRBD1 as D (6 bases). Trimming left V 6 bases short and J 7 bases short, with 12 bases between. The CDR3 extends over 11 amino acids. The V gene's germline CDR1 is SQVTM and CDR2 ANQGSEA. The CDR3 region is CSVTGTGGYTF. Here the CDR3 DNA reads TGCAGCGTCACAGGGACCGGTGGCTACACCTTC.

This clone was counted a few times. The chain is built from TRBV6-4 and TRBJ1-1; D unclear. Germline V gives CDR1 MRHNA, CDR2 SNTAGT. The length of the CDR3 is 14 residues. The V end lost 8 bases, the J end lost 4 bases, and 17 bases lay between the germline ends. CDR3 sequence: CASRAVDEGTEAFF. DNA for the CDR3: TGTGCCAGCCGAGCTGTCGATGAGGGCACTGAAGCTTTCTTT.

V is TRBV5-1 and J is TRBJ2-1, with 9 positions matching TRBD2. CDR3 size: 13 residues. CDR1 and CDR2 from the germline V gene are SGHRS and YFSETQ. The V segment lost 4 bases and the J segment 7 bases; nucleotides outside the gene matches: 3. The CDR3 loop reads CASSIAGGNEQFF. In DNA, the CDR3 is TGCGCCAGCAGCATTGCGGGGGGGAATGAGCAGTTCTTC.

As DNA, the CDR3 is TGTGCCAGTAGTATGGACAGGGGGAATCAGCCCCAGCATTTT. It is translated as CASSMDRGNQPQHF. The rearrangement uses TRBV19 and TRBJ1-5, with 10 bases lining up with TRBD1. The CDR3 is made up of 14 amino acids. The V gene end was trimmed by 3 bases and the J gene end by 4 bases; junction bases not matched to a gene: 0. Germline-derived CDR1 and CDR2 are LNHDA and SQIVND (reference sequence).

The chain has TRBV10-3 and TRBJ2-1, with a weak D call TRBD2 (5 bases). CDR1 ENHRY and CDR2 SYGVKD come from the germline V gene. Trimming removed 3 bases from V and 6 bases from J, with 18 bases in between. The CDR3 has 16 residues. This CDR3 is CAISDTGEGSGNEQFF. The CDR3 DNA follows: TGTGCCATCAGTGACACTGGAGAGGGTTCTGGCAATGAGCAGTTCTTC.

This chain links TRBV7-9 with TRBJ1-5; no firm D call. Trimming removed 5 bases from V and 6 bases from J, with 8 bases in between. CDR3 size: 12 residues. Germline lookup yields CDR1 SEHNR and CDR2 FQNEAQ (reference sequence). In DNA form, the CDR3 reads TGTGCCAGCAGCCCTGAGAGTCAGCCCCAGCATTTT. Its translation is CASSPESQPQHF.

V usage is TRBV4-1 and J usage is TRBJ1-4; 7 bases match TRBD1. V gave up 1 base and J gave up 8 bases; unmatched junction bases: 10. Germline CDR1 reads MGHRA; CDR2 reads YSYEKL. The CDR3 has 16 amino acids. The CDR3, as DNA: TGCGCCAGCAGCCAAGTTCTGAACAGACAGGGAGAAAAACTGTTTTTT. It is translated as CASSQVLNRQGEKLFF.

This chain links TRBV5-6 with TRBJ2-2; TRBD2 matches at 10 bases. Germline CDR1 and CDR2: SGHDT and YYEEEE. CDR3 length: 15 amino acids. The ends lost 0 bases at V and 6 bases at J; junction bases unmatched: 2. The CDR3, as DNA: TGTGCCAGCAGCTTGGATCTAGCGGGGGCCGGGGAGCTGTTTTTT. Its protein product is CASSLDLAGAGELFF.

The count of this clone is one. The gene calls are TRBV6-5 and TRBJ1-1; TRBD1 matches 9 bases. The V gene's germline CDR1 is MNHEY and CDR2 SVGAGI. The junction had 8 bases not matched to a gene; V was cut back by 7 bases and J by 8 bases. The CDR3 runs to 13 residues. CDR3 in DNA: TGTGCCAGCAAGTTGGGGACAGGGACAGAAGCTTTCTTT. This codes for CASKLGTGTEAFF.

V usage is TRBV13 and J usage is TRBJ2-2, with D possibly TRBD1 on 5 matching bases. CDR1 and CDR2 from the germline V gene are PRHDT and FYEKMQ (reference sequence). The CDR3 consists of 13 residues. The V end was cut by 6 bases, the J end by 6 bases, with 11 bases between. The CDR3 reads CASRPTTAGELFF. CDR3 in DNA: TGTGCCAGCAGGCCTACGACAGCCGGGGAGCTGTTTTTT.

The genes are TRBV19 and TRBJ1-1; D call uncertain. This CDR3 contains 13 residues. V was pared by 6 bases and J by 0 bases, with 8 bases between. Germline lookup yields CDR1 LNHDA and CDR2 SQIVND (reference sequence). For the CDR3, the DNA is TGTGCCAGTAGGAGGCAGCTGAACACTGAAGCTTTCTTT. Residues: CASRRQLNTEAFF.

The V gene is TRBV2, the J gene TRBJ2-7, with D possibly being TRBD1 (5 bases). V was cut by 3 bases and J by 5 bases, with 14 bases left in between. The length of the CDR3 is 14 residues. Germline CDR1 SNHLY, CDR2 FYNNEI. The CDR3 sequence: CASSDGTGEDEQYF. The CDR3 region has the DNA TGTGCCAGCAGTGATGGCACAGGTGAGGACGAGCAGTACTTC.

J is TRBJ2-5 and V is TRBV11-1, with TRBD1 as a possible D gene (6 bases). CDR3 length: 15 residues. CDR1 and CDR2 (germline): SGHAT, FQDESV (reference sequence). Trimming cost V 6 bases and J 0 bases, with 14 bases left between them. The DNA for the CDR3 is TGTGCCAGCAGTTCAGAAGGGGGTTACCAAGAGACCCAGTACTTC. Its translation is CASSSEGGYQETQYF.

The chain is built from TRBV2 and TRBJ2-3; perhaps TRBD2 as D (5 bases). This CDR3 has 16 amino acids. Trimming cost V 4 bases and J 0 bases, with 14 bases left between them. Germline CDR1 SNHLY, CDR2 FYNNEI. The CDR3 spells CASSGRLGSSTDTQYF. CDR3 in DNA: TGTGCCAGCAGTGGGAGGTTGGGATCTAGCACAGATACGCAGTATTTT. The variable domain in full, completed from reference TRBV2 and TRBJ2-3, reads EPEVTQTPSHQVTQMGQEVILRCVPISNHLYFYWYRQILGQKVEFLVSFYNNEISEKSEIFDDQFSVERPDGSNFTLKIRSTKLEDSAMYFCASSGRLGSSTDTQYFGPGTRLTVL.

This chain connects TRBV7-2 to TRBJ1-1; unclear D gene. With 5 bases removed from V and 3 bases from J, the gap between germline ends came to 10 bases. This CDR3 contains 13 residues. Germline-derived CDR1 and CDR2 are SGHTA and FQGNSA. The CDR3 is CASSPEAYTEAFF. DNA of the CDR3: TGTGCCAGCAGCCCTGAGGCGTACACTGAAGCTTTCTTT. The whole variable domain, remainder taken from reference TRBV7-2 and TRBJ1-1, is GAGVSQSPSNKVTEKGKDVELRCDPISGHTALYWYRQSLGQGLEFLIYFQGNSAPDKSGLPSDRFSAERTGGSVSTLTIQRTQQEDSAVYLCASSPEAYTEAFFGQGTRLTVV.

The gene calls are TRBV10-3 and TRBJ2-2; 9 bases are shared with TRBD1. Germline V CDR1 and CDR2: ENHRY, SYGVKD. The CDR3 runs to 17 residues. The J segment lost 2 bases and the V segment lost 5 bases, leaving 9 bases of the junction unmatched. In DNA, the CDR3 is TGTGCCATCAGTCCCTCCGGGACAGGGATAAACACCGGGGAGCTGTTTTTT. Amino acids: CAISPSGTGINTGELFF.

The chain has TRBV19 and TRBJ2-1; 9 bases align to TRBD1. Germline lookup yields CDR1 LNHDA and CDR2 SQIVND (reference sequence). The CDR3 has 14 amino acids. With 3 bases clipped from V and 7 bases from J, the junction kept 4 bases outside the gene matches. In nucleotides, the CDR3 is TGTGCCAGTAGTATGGGGACAGGGAGGAATGAGCAGTTCTTC. Translating gives CASSMGTGRNEQFF. Together with reference TRBV19 and TRBJ2-1, the CDR3 gives the full variable domain: DGGITQSPKYLFRKEGQNVTLSCEQNLNHDAMYWYRQDPGQGLRLIYYSQIVNDFQKGDIAEGYSVSREKKESFPLTVTSAQKNPTAFYLCASSMGTGRNEQFFGPGTRLTVL.

The V and J genes are TRBV23-1 and TRBJ2-3; 11 bases match TRBD2. TRBV23-1 is an open reading frame, and its role is uncertain. This CDR3 has 17 residues. Trimming removed 3 bases from V and 5 bases from J; junction bases left unmatched: 10. The CDR3 DNA reads TGCGCCAGCAGTCATCGCCGTCTAGCGGGGGGTAGAGATACGCAGTATTTT. Its translation is CASSHRRLAGGRDTQYF.

The V gene is TRBV6-5, the J gene TRBJ2-2; 10 bases agree with TRBD1. This CDR3 is 16 amino acids long. Germline V gene data show CDR1 as MNHEY and CDR2 as SVGAGI. The V gene end was trimmed by 2 bases and the J gene end by 4 bases; junction bases not matched to a gene: 4. The CDR3 reads CASSYGWTGGTGELFF. The CDR3 DNA follows: TGTGCCAGCAGTTACGGATGGACAGGGGGCACCGGGGAGCTGTTTTTT.

This sequence joins TRBV19 and TRBJ1-6, with 9 bases identical to TRBD1. Germline-derived CDR1 and CDR2 are LNHDA and SQIVND (reference sequence). Trimming removed 6 bases from V and 14 bases from J; junction bases left unmatched: 11. The CDR3 extends over 14 amino acids. The CDR3 coding sequence is TGTGCCAGTAGCTCGGGACAGGGAGTTGTCACCCTCCACTTT. Its translation: CASSSGQGVVTLHF.

V usage is TRBV4-2 and J usage is TRBJ1-1; the D gene is possibly TRBD1 (6 bases). Between the trimmed V and J ends, which lost 3 bases and 8 bases, there was a span of 13 bases. Germline V gene sequence: CDR1 LGHNA, CDR2 YNFKEQ. The CDR3 covers 13 residues. Written as DNA, the CDR3 is TGTGCCAGCAGCCACGGGGGGGCAGGGGAAGCTTTCTTT. As protein: CASSHGGAGEAFF.

CDR3 sequence reads: CASSLGVPSPLHF. The CDR3 coding sequence is TGTGCCAGCAGCTTAGGTGTTCCTTCGCCCCTCCACTTT. The V call is TRBV11-2, the J call TRBJ1-6; no firm D call. Between the trimmed V and J ends, which lost 1 base and 13 bases, there was a span of 11 bases. CDR3 size: 13 residues. Looked up from germline, CDR1 is SGHAT and CDR2 is FQNNGV. Supplemented by reference TRBV11-2 and TRBJ1-6, the full variable domain reads EAGVAQSPRYKIIEKRQSVAFWCNPISGHATLYWYQQILGQGPKLLIQFQNNGVVDDSQLPKDRFSAERLKGVDSTLKIQPAKLEDSAVYLCASSLGVPSPLHFGNGTRLTVT.

This rearrangement joins TRBV6-2 or TRBV6-3 to TRBJ1-1; D is unresolved. Germline CDR1 MNHEY, CDR2 SVGEGT. The V end lost 5 bases, the J end lost 4 bases, and 11 bases lay between the germline ends. The CDR3 length is 13 residues. The chain's CDR3 is CASSLQLFTEAFF. In DNA form, the CDR3 reads TGTGCCAGCAGTCTACAGTTATTCACTGAAGCTTTCTTT.

This chain links TRBV2 with TRBJ2-2; 7 bases map to TRBD1. Germline values: CDR1 SNHLY, CDR2 FYNNEI. The CDR3 contains 14 residues. V trimming: 8 bases; J trimming: 1 base; junction bases outside the gene matches: 4. CDR3 DNA: TGTGCCAGCCGGGGACAGATGAACACCGGGGAGCTGTTTTTT. It is translated as CASRGQMNTGELFF. Full variable domain (rest looked up from reference TRBV2 and TRBJ2-2): EPEVTQTPSHQVTQMGQEVILRCVPISNHLYFYWYRQILGQKVEFLVSFYNNEISEKSEIFDDQFSVERPDGSNFTLKIRSTKLEDSAMYFCASRGQMNTGELFFGEGSRLTVL.

The V call is TRBV6-5, the J call TRBJ1-2; a possible D gene is TRBD1 (6 bases). This CDR3 contains 15 residues. CDR1 and CDR2 from the germline V gene are MNHEY and SVGAGI. Between the trimmed V and J ends, which lost 6 bases and 4 bases, there was a span of 18 bases. CDR3 amino acids: CASRLGRQESYGYTF. The CDR3, as DNA: TGTGCCAGCAGGCTCGGTAGACAGGAGAGCTATGGCTACACCTTC.

The chain joins TRBV27 to TRBJ2-3, with 7 bases aligning to TRBD1. CDR3 size: 15 residues. The ends lost 2 bases at V and 2 bases at J; junction bases unmatched: 4. Germline V gene sequence: CDR1 MNHEY, CDR2 SMNVEV (reference sequence). DNA for the CDR3: TGTGCCAGCAGTTTAGGGACAGTTTCCACAGATACGCAGTATTTT. Its protein product is CASSLGTVSTDTQYF.